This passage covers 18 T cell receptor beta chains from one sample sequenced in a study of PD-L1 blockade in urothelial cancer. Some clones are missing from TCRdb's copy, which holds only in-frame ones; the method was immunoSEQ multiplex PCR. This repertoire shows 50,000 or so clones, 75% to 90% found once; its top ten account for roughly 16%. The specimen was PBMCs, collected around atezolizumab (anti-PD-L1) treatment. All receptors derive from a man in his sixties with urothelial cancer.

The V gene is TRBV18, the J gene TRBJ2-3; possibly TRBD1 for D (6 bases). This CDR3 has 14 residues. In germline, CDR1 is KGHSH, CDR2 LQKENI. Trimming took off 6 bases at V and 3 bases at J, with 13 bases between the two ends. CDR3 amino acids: CASSERGLTDTQYF. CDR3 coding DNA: TGTGCCAGCTCCGAAAGGGGGTTGACAGATACGCAGTATTTT.

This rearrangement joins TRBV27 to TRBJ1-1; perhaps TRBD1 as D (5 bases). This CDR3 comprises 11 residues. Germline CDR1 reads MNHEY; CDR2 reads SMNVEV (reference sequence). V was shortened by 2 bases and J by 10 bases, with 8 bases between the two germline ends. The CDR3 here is CASSLGGTAFF. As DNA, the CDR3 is TGTGCCAGCAGTTTAGGAGGGACAGCTTTCTTT.

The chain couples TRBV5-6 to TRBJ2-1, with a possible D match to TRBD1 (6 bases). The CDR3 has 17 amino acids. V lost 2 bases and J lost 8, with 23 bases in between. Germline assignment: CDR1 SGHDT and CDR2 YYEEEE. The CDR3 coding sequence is TGTGCCAGCAGCTTAACAACGGGACATGGTTTCTTCGATGAGCAGTTCTTC. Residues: CASSLTTGHGFFDEQFF.

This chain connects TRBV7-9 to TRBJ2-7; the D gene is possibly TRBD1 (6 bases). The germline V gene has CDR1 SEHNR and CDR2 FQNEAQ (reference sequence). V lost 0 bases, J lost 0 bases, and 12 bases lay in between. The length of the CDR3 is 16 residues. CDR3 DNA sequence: TGTGCCAGCAGCTTAGCAGAGGGGGTGAGCTCCTACGAGCAGTACTTC. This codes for CASSLAEGVSSYEQYF.

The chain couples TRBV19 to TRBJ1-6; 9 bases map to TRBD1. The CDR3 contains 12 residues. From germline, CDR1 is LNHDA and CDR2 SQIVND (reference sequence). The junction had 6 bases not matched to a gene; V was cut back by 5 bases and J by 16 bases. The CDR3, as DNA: TGTGCCAGTAGTCCGGGGACAGGGATTCTCCACTTT. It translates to CASSPGTGILHF.

CDR3 sequence (DNA): TGTGCCAGCAGCTTGGGGGGTTCCGGAAATGAGCAGTTCTTC. Its translation is CASSLGGSGNEQFF. The J gene is TRBJ2-1, the V gene TRBV11-3; perhaps TRBD2 as D (6 bases). This CDR3 region has 14 residues. V was pared by 3 bases and J by 7 bases, with 13 bases between. Germline values: CDR1 SGHNT, CDR2 YENEEA.

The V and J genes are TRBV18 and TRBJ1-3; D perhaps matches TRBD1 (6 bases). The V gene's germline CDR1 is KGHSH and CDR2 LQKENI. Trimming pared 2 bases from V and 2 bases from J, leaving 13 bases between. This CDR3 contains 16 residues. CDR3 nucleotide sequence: TGTGCCAGCTCACCAATATCGGACAGAGCTGGAAACACCATATATTTT. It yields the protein CASSPISDRAGNTIYF.

The CDR3 loop is CASSYWDRSGYGYTF. CDR3 coding DNA: TGTGCCAGCAGTTACTGGGACAGGTCTGGCTATGGCTACACCTTC. This chain joins TRBV6-5 and TRBJ1-2; 8 nucleotides match TRBD1. Looked up from germline, CDR1 is MNHEY and CDR2 is SVGAGI. CDR3 length equals 15 residues. V lost 1 base and J lost 4; bases outside the gene matches: 5.

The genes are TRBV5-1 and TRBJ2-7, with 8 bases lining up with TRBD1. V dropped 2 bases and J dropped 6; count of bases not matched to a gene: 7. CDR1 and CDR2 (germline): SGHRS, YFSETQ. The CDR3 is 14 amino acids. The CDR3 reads CASSFWTGSGEQYF. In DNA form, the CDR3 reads TGCGCCAGCAGCTTTTGGACAGGGTCGGGCGAGCAGTACTTC.

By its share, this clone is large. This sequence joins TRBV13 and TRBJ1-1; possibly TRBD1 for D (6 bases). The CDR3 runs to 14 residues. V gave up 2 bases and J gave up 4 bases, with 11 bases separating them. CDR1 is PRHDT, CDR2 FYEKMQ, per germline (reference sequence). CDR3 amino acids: CASSLLDRTTEAFF. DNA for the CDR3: TGTGCCAGCAGCTTACTTGACAGGACCACTGAAGCTTTCTTT. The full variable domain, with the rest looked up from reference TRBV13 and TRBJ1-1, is AAGVIQSPRHLIKEKRETATLKCYPIPRHDTVYWYQQGPGQDPQFLISFYEKMQSDKGSIPDRFSAQQFSDYHSELNMSSLELGDSALYFCASSLLDRTTEAFFGQGTRLTVV.

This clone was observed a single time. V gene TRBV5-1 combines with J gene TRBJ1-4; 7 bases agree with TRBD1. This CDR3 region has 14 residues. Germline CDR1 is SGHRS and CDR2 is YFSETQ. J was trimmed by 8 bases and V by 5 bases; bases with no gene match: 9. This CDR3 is CASSPFGQAEKLFF. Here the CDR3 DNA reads TGCGCCAGCAGTCCGTTTGGACAGGCCGAAAAACTGTTTTTT.

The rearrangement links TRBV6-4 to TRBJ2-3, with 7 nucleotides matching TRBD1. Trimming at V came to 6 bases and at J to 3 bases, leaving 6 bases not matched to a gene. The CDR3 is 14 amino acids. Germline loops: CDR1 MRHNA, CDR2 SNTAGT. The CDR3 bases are TGTGCCAGCAGCACCGACAGGGTAACAGATACGCAGTATTTT. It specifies CASSTDRVTDTQYF.

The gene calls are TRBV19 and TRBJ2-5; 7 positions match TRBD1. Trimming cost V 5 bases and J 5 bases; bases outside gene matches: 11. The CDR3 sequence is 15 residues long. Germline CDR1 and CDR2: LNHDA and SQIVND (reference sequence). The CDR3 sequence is CASSPTGNVWETQYF. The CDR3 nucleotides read TGTGCCAGTAGTCCGACAGGGAACGTTTGGGAGACCCAGTACTTC.

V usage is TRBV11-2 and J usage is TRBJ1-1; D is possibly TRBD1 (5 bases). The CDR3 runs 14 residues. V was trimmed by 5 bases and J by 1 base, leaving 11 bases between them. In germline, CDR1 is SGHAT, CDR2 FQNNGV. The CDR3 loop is CASSRVGPNTEAFF. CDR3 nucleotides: TGTGCCAGCAGCCGAGTGGGGCCGAACACTGAAGCTTTCTTT.

The CDR3 spells CASSLDKGWGDYTF. CDR3 coding DNA: TGTGCCAGCAGTTTGGACAAGGGGTGGGGGGACTACACCTTC. The chain links TRBV28 to TRBJ1-2, with D possibly matching TRBD1 (5 bases). The germline gives CDR1 MDHEN, CDR2 SYDVKM. The CDR3 runs 14 residues. The V and J ends lost 3 bases and 10 bases respectively, with 18 bases between them.

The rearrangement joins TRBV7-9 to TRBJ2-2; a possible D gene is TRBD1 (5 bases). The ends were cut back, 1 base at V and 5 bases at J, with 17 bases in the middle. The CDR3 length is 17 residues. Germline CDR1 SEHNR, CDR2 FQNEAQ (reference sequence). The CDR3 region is CASSLVSSQGLTGELFF. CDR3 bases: TGTGCCAGCAGCTTAGTGTCCTCCCAGGGTCTTACCGGGGAGCTGTTTTTT.

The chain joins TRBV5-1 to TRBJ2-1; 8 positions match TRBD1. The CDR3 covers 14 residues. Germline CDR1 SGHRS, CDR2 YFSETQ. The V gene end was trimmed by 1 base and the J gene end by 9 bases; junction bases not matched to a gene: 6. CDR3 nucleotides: TGCGCCAGCAGCTTGTTCTCAGGGGGCACTGAGCAGTTCTTC. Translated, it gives CASSLFSGGTEQFF.

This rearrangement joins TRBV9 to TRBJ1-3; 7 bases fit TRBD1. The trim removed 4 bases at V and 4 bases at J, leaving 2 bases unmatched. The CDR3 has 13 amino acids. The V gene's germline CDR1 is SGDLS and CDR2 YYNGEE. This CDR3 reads CASSTDRGNTIYF. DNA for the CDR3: TGTGCCAGCAGCACGGACAGGGGAAACACCATATATTTT.